A single sample gave rise to the 21 T cell receptor beta chains below, sequenced in a study of blood T cell repertoires in COVID-19. The data were produced by immunoSEQ multiplex PCR, yet TCRdb's version contains in-frame clones alone and is incomplete. The table records some 230,000 clones, about 81% of them present only once. Sequencing was carried out using peripheral blood. The receptors here all came from a woman at least 80 years old with COVID-19, enrolled during active disease.

This clone was detected ten times or more. V and J are TRBV11-2 and TRBJ2-6, with D tentatively TRBD1 (5 bases). There are 15 residues in the CDR3. Germline-derived CDR1 and CDR2 are SGHAT and FQNNGV. The germline V and J ends were trimmed by 0 bases and 4 bases, with 7 bases remaining between them. CDR3 nucleotides: TGTGCCAGCAGCTTAGAGGGGCACGGGGCCAACGTCCTGACTTTC. It is translated as CASSLEGHGANVLTF.

This clone was detected only a few times. V usage is TRBV2 and J usage is TRBJ2-7; 11 bases fit TRBD2. Germline assignment: CDR1 SNHLY and CDR2 FYNNEI. There are 14 residues in the CDR3. The V gene end was trimmed by 9 bases and the J gene end by 3 bases; junction bases not matched to a gene: 7. The CDR3 here is CASRIAGGGYEQYF. DNA of the CDR3: TGTGCCAGTAGGATAGCGGGAGGGGGCTACGAGCAGTACTTC.

The chain uses TRBV5-1 and TRBJ2-7, with 8 bases fitting TRBD1. Per germline, CDR1 SGHRS and CDR2 YFSETQ. The CDR3 has 15 residues. Unmatched junction bases numbered 8, after V lost 4 bases and J lost 2 bases. CDR3 sequence (DNA): TGCGCCAGCAGCCAGGGGACAGGCCTCGCCTACGAGCAGTACTTC. This codes for CASSQGTGLAYEQYF.

The chain has TRBV5-1 and TRBJ1-1; D possibly corresponds to TRBD1 (5 bases). The CDR3 runs to 13 residues. From germline, CDR1 is SGHRS and CDR2 YFSETQ. Trimming shortened V by 4 bases and J by 1 base, and 8 bases separated the two germline ends. This CDR3 reads CASSLTANTEAFF. The CDR3 coding sequence is TGCGCCAGCAGCCTGACAGCGAACACTGAAGCTTTCTTT.

J is TRBJ1-6 and V is TRBV9; unclear D gene. The CDR3 contains 15 residues. The V gene lost 5 bases and the J gene lost 7 bases, with 16 bases spanning the gap. Germline V gene data show CDR1 as SGDLS and CDR2 as YYNGEE. For the CDR3, the DNA is TGTGCCAGCAGTACTACGGAGGGTCGAAATTCACCCCTCCACTTT. Translated, it gives CASSTTEGRNSPLHF. The full variable domain, its missing parts supplied by reference TRBV9 and TRBJ1-6, is DSGVTQTPKHLITATGQRVTLRCSPRSGDLSVYWYQQSLDQGLQFLIQYYNGEERAKGNILERFSAQQFPDLHSELNLSSLELGDSALYFCASSTTEGRNSPLHFGNGTRLTVT.

The rearrangement uses TRBV7-2 and TRBJ1-1; D gene unclear. Germline CDR1 SGHTA, CDR2 FQGNSA. The CDR3 runs to 13 residues. V was cut by 3 bases and J by 3 bases, with 8 bases left in between. The CDR3 is CASSFSVYTEAFF. CDR3 DNA: TGTGCCAGCAGCTTTTCGGTATACACTGAAGCTTTCTTT.

The rearrangement joins TRBV2 to TRBJ2-5; D might be TRBD1 (5 bases). Between the trimmed V and J ends, which lost 5 bases and 3 bases, there was a span of 13 bases. The germline V gene has CDR1 SNHLY and CDR2 FYNNEI. The CDR3 has 14 residues. The CDR3 coding sequence is TGTGCCAGCAGTTATAGACAGCAAAAAGAGACCCAGTACTTC. Translated: CASSYRQQKETQYF.

The V gene is TRBV3-1 (or the pseudogene TRBV3-2), the J gene TRBJ2-2; 9 bases are a match to TRBD1. CDR3 length: 14 amino acids. Losses at the gene ends were 8 bases for V and 4 bases for J; bases not matched to a gene: 5. Germline V gene lookup returns CDR1 LGHDT and CDR2 YNNKEL (reference sequence). The CDR3 DNA sequence: TGTGCCAGCGGGACAGGGAAAGGCACCGGGGAGCTGTTTTTT. Residues: CASGTGKGTGELFF.

CDR3 in amino acids: CASKGTGGVANEKLFF. CDR3 coding DNA: TGCGCCAGCAAGGGGACAGGGGGAGTAGCTAATGAAAAACTGTTTTTT. The rearrangement links TRBV5-1 to TRBJ1-4; TRBD1 aligns across 11 bases. The CDR3 loop spans 16 amino acids. From germline, CDR1 is SGHRS and CDR2 YFSETQ. J was trimmed by 3 bases and V by 6 bases; bases with no gene match: 7.

The chain links TRBV5-1 to TRBJ2-2; D gene ambiguous. This CDR3 is built from 15 residues. In germline, CDR1 is SGHRS, CDR2 YFSETQ. Trimming took 1 base from V and 0 from J, leaving 7 bases between them. CDR3 nucleotide sequence: TGCGCCAGCAGCTTGTTATCTACGAACACCGGGGAGCTGTTTTTT. It yields the protein CASSLLSTNTGELFF.

This chain uses TRBV4-3 with TRBJ2-7, with 9 bases lining up with TRBD2. The CDR3 runs to 16 residues. V was pared by 1 base and J by 5 bases, with 9 bases of the junction left unmatched. CDR1 and CDR2 from the germline V gene are LGHNA and YSLEER. For the CDR3, the DNA is TGCGCCAGCAGCCAAGTTCGCAGCGGGAGGATCAACGAGCAGTACTTC. Translated: CASSQVRSGRINEQYF.

The chain employs TRBV4-1 and TRBJ2-1, with 8 bases that match TRBD1. Germline CDR1 reads MGHRA; CDR2 reads YSYEKL. Trimming took 1 base from V and 6 from J; bases not matched to a gene: 8. This CDR3 comprises 16 residues. The CDR3 sequence is CASSQGGRGLSNEQFF. The CDR3 DNA follows: TGCGCCAGCAGCCAAGGCGGCAGGGGGCTCAGCAATGAGCAGTTCTTC.

This rearrangement joins TRBV7-2 to TRBJ1-5, with D perhaps matching TRBD1 (5 bases). This CDR3 spans 15 amino acids. The V gene lost 5 bases and the J gene lost 3 bases, with 14 bases spanning the gap. Germline V gives CDR1 SGHTA, CDR2 FQGNSA. CDR3 region: CASSPGLSLNQPQHF. CDR3 sequence (DNA): TGTGCCAGCAGCCCGGGACTATCACTCAATCAGCCCCAGCATTTT. The whole variable domain, filled in from reference TRBV7-2 and TRBJ1-5, reads GAGVSQSPSNKVTEKGKDVELRCDPISGHTALYWYRQSLGQGLEFLIYFQGNSAPDKSGLPSDRFSAERTGGSVSTLTIQRTQQEDSAVYLCASSPGLSLNQPQHFGDGTRLSIL.

V gene TRBV15 combines with J gene TRBJ1-1, with D hard to call. Trimming removed 3 bases at V and 0 bases at J, with 17 bases between. This CDR3 contains 17 residues. Germline V gives CDR1 LNHNV, CDR2 YYDKDF (reference sequence). This chain's CDR3 is CATSSRAVVQMNTEAFF. In DNA, the CDR3 is TGTGCCACCAGCAGCAGAGCGGTTGTCCAAATGAACACTGAAGCTTTCTTT.

The chain carries TRBV3-1 (or the pseudogene TRBV3-2) and TRBJ2-3, with a tentative D call TRBD2 (5 bases). The CDR3 sequence is 14 residues long. The V gene's germline CDR1 is LGHDT and CDR2 YNNKEL (reference sequence). The V and J ends lost 6 bases and 0 bases respectively, with 10 bases between them. CDR3 sequence: CASRLASSTDTQYF. CDR3 sequence (DNA): TGTGCCAGCAGATTAGCGTCAAGCACAGATACGCAGTATTTT.

The chain combines TRBV6-6 with TRBJ1-1; possible D gene TRBD1, 5 bases. The ends were cut back, 7 bases at V and 1 base at J, with 16 bases in the middle. Germline V CDR1 and CDR2: MNHNY, SVGAGI (reference sequence). The CDR3 is 15 residues long. The CDR3 region is CASNLGGTANTEAFF. The CDR3 DNA sequence: TGTGCCAGCAATCTCGGGGGGACGGCGAACACTGAAGCTTTCTTT.

The chain uses TRBV6-6 and TRBJ1-3, with D possibly being TRBD1 (6 bases). This CDR3 is built from 19 residues. Trimming stripped 5 bases from V and 0 bases from J, with 23 bases between. The V gene's germline CDR1 is MNHNY and CDR2 SVGAGI (reference sequence). CDR3 in amino acids: CASSQSMGGARSSGNTIYF. The CDR3 DNA reads TGTGCCAGCAGTCAATCGATGGGGGGGGCTCGTAGCTCTGGAAACACCATATATTTT.

The chain has TRBV27 and TRBJ2-2; D is perhaps TRBD1 (6 bases). Trimming cost V 1 base and J 4 bases, with 10 bases left between them. CDR1 is MNHEY, CDR2 SMNVEV, per germline (reference sequence). CDR3 length: 15 amino acids. The CDR3 sequence is CASSLLRQVTGELFF. CDR3 bases: TGTGCCAGCAGTTTATTGAGACAGGTCACCGGGGAGCTGTTTTTT.

The chain is built from TRBV27 and TRBJ2-5, with 9 positions matching TRBD1. The CDR3 loop spans 14 amino acids. The junction had 6 bases not matched to a gene; V was cut back by 5 bases and J by 5 bases. Germline V lookup: CDR1 MNHEY, CDR2 SMNVEV (reference sequence). Written as DNA, the CDR3 is TGTGCCAGCAGTACGACAGGGGGATTGGAGACCCAGTACTTC. Translating it yields CASSTTGGLETQYF.

The chain joins TRBV27 to TRBJ2-1; 12 bases match TRBD2. Germline V CDR1 and CDR2: MNHEY, SMNVEV (reference sequence). The V segment lost 1 base and the J segment 5 bases; nucleotides outside the gene matches: 6. The CDR3 is made up of 17 amino acids. The CDR3 here is CASSLYPTSGRNNEQFF. The CDR3, as DNA: TGTGCCAGCAGTTTATATCCTACTAGCGGGAGGAACAATGAGCAGTTCTTC.

J is TRBJ1-5 and V is TRBV2; D is perhaps TRBD1 (5 bases). V was clipped by 10 bases and J by 6 bases, with 16 bases between them. This CDR3 spans 13 amino acids. Per germline, CDR1 SNHLY and CDR2 FYNNEI. In DNA form, the CDR3 reads TGTGCCATCAATACCCAGGGAGGTCAGCCCCAGCATTTT. Its protein product is CAINTQGGQPQHF.